This TCR beta chain appears in the sequencing data of a study of cytomegalovirus exposure and HLA in healthy donors. Donors had nominal health at sampling but likely had unrecorded immune exposures. The PCR made use of 60 Vbeta and 13 Jbeta primers. Only in-frame clones appear in the TCRdb table, and some are missing; sequencing was by immunoSEQ multiplex PCR. Here the sample spans around 150,000 clones, roughly 78% being singletons. The CDR3 length is 15 residues. The ends were cut back, 2 bases at V and 2 bases at J, with 10 bases in the middle. Germline CDR1 and CDR2: MNHNS and SASEGT. The V call is TRBV6-1, the J call TRBJ1-5; tentatively, D is TRBD1 (5 bases). The receptor's source is a man aged 40-49 years in good health and CMV-seropositive. The material sequenced was PBMCs. The CDR3 sequence: CASSEYGGGNQPQHF. The CDR3 coding sequence is TGTGCCAGCAGTGAATACGGGGGAGGCAATCAGCCCCAGCATTTT.